This T cell receptor beta chain was identified in a study of T cell repertoires in cytomegalovirus infection. General study findings and limits: The study identified carriers of CMV plus the relevant HLA from cumulative public TCR beta family frequency.

Worth noting for this clonotype: Its antigen is unknown. An end of the junction does not agree with germline; a read error may underlie this.

TCRdb re-called the reads through MiXCR, storing one row per CDR3 protein. The profile covers some 110,000 distinct CDR3 sequences, with around 30% appearing a single time and about 53% taken by the ten largest. The CDR3 is 12 amino acids. The sequencing used CD8+ T cells from cultured PBMCs, collected from culture after CMV antigen stimulation. The TCR was taken from a human donor in good health (CMV status not recorded). Some clones in this sample may be carry-over from other donors' samples. The chain carries TRBV12-3 or TRBV12-4 and TRBJ2-1, with D maybe TRBD1 (5 bases). Here the CDR3 DNA reads TGTACCAGCAGCCGCGACAGCTCCGAGCAGTTCTTC. It yields the protein CTSSRDSSEQFF.